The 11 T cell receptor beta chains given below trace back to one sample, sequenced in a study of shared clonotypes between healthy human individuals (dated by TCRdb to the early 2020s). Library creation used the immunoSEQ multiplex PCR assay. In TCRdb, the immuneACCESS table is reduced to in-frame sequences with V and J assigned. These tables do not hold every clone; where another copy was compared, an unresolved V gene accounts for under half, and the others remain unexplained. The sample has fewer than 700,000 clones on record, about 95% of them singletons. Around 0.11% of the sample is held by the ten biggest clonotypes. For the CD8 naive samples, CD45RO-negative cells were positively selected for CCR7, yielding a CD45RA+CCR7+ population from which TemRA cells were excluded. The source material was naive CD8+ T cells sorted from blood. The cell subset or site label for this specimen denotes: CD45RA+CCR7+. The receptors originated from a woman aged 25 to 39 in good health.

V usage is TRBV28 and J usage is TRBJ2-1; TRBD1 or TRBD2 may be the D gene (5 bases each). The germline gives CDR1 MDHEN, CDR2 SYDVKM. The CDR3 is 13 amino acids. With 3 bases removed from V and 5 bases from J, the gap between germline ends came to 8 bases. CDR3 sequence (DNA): TGTGCCAGCAGTTTCGGGACCCACAATGAGCAGTTCTTC. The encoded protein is CASSFGTHNEQFF.

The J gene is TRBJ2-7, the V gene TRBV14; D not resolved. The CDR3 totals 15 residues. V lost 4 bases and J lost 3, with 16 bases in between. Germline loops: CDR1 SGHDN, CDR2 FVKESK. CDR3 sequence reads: CASSPSAGPHYEQYF. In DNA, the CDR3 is TGTGCCAGCAGCCCCTCGGCAGGTCCCCACTACGAGCAGTACTTC.

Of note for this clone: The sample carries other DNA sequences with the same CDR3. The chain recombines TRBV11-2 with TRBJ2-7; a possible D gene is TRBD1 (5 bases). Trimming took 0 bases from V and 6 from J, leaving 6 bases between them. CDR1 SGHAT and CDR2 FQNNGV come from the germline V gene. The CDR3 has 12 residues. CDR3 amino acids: CASSLDRGEQYF. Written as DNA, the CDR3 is TGTGCCAGCAGCTTAGATAGGGGCGAGCAGTACTTC.

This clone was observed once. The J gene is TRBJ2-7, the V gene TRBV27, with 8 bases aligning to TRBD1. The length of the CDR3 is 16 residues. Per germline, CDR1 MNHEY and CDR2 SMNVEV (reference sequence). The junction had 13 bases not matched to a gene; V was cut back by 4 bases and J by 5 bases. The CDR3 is CASSSRPLRGQDEQYF. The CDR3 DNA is TGTGCCAGCAGTTCCCGGCCGCTCAGGGGGCAAGACGAGCAGTACTTC.

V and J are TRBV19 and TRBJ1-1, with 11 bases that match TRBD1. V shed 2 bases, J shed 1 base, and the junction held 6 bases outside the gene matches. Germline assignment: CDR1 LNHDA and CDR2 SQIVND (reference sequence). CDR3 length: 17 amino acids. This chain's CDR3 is CASSIRTGGYGNTEAFF. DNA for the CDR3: TGTGCCAGTAGTATACGGACAGGGGGCTACGGGAACACTGAAGCTTTCTTT.

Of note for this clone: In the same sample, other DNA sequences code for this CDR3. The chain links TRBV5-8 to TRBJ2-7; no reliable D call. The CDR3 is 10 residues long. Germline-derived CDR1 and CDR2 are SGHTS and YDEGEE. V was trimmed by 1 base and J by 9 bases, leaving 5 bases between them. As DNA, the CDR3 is TGTGCCAGCAGCTTGAGTTGGCAGTACTTC. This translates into CASSLSWQYF.

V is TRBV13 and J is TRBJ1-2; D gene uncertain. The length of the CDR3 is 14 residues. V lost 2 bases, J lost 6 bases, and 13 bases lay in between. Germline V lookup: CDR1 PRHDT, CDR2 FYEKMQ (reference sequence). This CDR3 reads CASSLNSDPDGYTF. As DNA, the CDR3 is TGTGCCAGCAGCTTAAACAGCGACCCGGATGGCTACACCTTC.

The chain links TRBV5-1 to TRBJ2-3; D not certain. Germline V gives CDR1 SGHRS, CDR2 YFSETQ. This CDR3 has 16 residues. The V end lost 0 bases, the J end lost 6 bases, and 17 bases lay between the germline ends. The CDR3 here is CASSLEPLNPLDTQYF. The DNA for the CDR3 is TGCGCCAGCAGCTTGGAGCCGCTCAATCCCCTGGATACGCAGTATTTT.

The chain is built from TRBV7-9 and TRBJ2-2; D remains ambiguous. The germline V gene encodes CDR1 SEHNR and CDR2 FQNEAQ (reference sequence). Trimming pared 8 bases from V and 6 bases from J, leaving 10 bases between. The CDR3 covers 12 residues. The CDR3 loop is CASFAGSGELFF. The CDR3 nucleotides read TGTGCCAGCTTCGCCGGCTCCGGGGAGCTGTTTTTT.

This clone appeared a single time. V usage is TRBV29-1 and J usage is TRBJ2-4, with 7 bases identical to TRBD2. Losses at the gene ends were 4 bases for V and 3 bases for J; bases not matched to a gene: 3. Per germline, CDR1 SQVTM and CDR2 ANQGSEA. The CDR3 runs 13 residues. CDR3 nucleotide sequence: TGCAGCGTTGGCGGGGGTGGCAAAAACATTCAGTACTTC. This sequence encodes CSVGGGGKNIQYF.

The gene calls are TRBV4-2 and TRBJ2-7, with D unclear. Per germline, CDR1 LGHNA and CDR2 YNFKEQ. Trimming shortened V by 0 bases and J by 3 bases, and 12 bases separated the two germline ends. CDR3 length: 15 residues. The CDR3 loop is CASSQEFSRGYEQYF. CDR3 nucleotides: TGTGCCAGCAGCCAAGAGTTCTCACGCGGCTACGAGCAGTACTTC.